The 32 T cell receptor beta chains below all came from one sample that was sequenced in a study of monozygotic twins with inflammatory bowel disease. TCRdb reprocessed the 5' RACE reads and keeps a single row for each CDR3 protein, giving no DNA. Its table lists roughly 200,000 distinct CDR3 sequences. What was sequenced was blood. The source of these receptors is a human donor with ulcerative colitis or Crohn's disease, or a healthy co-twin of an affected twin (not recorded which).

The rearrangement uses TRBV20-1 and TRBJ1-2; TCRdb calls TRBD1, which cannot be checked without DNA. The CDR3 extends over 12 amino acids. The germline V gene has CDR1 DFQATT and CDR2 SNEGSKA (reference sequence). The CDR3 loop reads CSASLTGGGYTF.

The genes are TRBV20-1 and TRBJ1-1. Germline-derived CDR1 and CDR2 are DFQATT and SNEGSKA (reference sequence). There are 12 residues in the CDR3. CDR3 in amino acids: CSAREEAAVAFF.

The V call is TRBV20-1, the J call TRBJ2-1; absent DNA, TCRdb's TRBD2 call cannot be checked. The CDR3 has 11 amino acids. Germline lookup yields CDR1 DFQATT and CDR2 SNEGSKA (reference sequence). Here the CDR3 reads CSALGTPGEFF.

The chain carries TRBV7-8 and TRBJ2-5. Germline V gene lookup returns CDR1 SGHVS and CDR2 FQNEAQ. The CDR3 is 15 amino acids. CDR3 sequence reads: CASSLASHGSETQYF.

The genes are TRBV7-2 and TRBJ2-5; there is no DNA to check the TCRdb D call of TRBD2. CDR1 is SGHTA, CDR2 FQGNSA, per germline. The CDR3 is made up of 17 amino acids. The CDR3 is CASSYSGTSGSGETQYF.

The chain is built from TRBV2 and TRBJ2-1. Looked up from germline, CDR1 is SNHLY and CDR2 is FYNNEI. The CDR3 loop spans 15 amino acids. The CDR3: CASTRSGASGNEQFF. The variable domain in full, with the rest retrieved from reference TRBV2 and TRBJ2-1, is EPEVTQTPSHQVTQMGQEVILRCVPISNHLYFYWYRQILGQKVEFLVSFYNNEISEKSEIFDDQFSVERPDGSNFTLKIRSTKLEDSAMYFCASTRSGASGNEQFFGPGTRLTVL.

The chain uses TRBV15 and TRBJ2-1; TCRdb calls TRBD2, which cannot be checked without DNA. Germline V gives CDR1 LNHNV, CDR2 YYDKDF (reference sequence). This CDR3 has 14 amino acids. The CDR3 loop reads CATSSGGALNEQFF.

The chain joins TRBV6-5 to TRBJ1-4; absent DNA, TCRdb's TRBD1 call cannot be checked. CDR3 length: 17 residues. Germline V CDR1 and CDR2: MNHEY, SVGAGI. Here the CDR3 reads CASSLRRSGQDNEKLFF.

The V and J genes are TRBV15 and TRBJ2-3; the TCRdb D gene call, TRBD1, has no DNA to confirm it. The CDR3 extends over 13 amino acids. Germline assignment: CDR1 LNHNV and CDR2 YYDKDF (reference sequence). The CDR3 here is CATTGGSTDTQYF.

The CDR3 loop reads CSARDRVGKNIQYF. V is TRBV20-1 and J is TRBJ2-4; TCRdb picks TRBD1, but there is no DNA to check that call. This CDR3 is built from 14 residues. Germline CDR1 reads DFQATT; CDR2 reads SNEGSKA (reference sequence).

The CDR3 loop reads CASSPPGTGFGSTEAFF. The chain is built from TRBV19 and TRBJ1-1; TCRdb names TRBD1, which stays unverified in the absence of DNA. The CDR3 contains 17 residues. The germline gives CDR1 LNHDA, CDR2 SQIVND (reference sequence).

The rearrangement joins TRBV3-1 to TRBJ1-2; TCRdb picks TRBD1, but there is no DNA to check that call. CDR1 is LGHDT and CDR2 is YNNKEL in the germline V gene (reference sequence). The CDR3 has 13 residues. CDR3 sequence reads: CASRSSGFGGYTF.

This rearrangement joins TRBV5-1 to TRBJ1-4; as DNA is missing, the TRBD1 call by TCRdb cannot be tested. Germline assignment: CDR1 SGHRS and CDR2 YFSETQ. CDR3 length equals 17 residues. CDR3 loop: CASRGQISSSQGEKLFF.

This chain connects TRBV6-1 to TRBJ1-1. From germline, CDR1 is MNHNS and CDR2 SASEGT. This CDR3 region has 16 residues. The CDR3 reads CASSEVVLLWYTEAFF.

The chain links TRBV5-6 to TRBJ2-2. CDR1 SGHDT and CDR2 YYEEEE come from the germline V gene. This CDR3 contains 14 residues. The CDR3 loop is CASSFLQNTGELFF.

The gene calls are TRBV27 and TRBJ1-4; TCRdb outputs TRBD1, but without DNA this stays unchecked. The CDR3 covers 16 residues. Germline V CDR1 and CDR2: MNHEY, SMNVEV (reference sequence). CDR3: CASSLWAGASNEKLFF.

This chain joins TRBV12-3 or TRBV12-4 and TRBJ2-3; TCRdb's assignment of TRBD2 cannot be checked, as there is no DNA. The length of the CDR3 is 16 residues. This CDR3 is CASKGTSGTSTDTQYF.

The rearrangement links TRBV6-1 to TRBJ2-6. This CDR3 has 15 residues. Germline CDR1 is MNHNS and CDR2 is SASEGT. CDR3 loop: CASRPSSSGANVLTF.

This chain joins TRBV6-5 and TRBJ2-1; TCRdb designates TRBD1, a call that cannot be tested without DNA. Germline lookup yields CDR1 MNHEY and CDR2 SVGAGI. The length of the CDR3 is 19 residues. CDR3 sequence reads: CASSFYPPPGQESYNEQFF.

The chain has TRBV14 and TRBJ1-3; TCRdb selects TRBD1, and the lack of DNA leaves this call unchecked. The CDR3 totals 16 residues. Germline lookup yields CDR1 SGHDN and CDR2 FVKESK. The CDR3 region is CASSQEGGWSGNTIYF.

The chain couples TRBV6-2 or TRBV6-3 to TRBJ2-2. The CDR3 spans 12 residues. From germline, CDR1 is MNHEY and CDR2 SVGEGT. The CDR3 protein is CASNRYTGELFF.

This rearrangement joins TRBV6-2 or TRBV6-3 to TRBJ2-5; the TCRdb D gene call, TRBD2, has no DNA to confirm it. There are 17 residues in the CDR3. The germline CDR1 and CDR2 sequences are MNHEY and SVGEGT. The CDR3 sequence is CASSGGGEAVMEETQYF.

CDR3 region: CAWSEERGSAGETQYF. The genes are TRBV30 and TRBJ2-5; TCRdb lists TRBD2, though no DNA is available to test this call. This CDR3 contains 16 residues. Germline CDR1 GTSNPN, CDR2 SVGIG (reference sequence).

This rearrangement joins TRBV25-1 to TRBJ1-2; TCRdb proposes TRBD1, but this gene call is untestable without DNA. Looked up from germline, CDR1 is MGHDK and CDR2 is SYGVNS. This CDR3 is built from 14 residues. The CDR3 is CASTDRLSNYGYTF.

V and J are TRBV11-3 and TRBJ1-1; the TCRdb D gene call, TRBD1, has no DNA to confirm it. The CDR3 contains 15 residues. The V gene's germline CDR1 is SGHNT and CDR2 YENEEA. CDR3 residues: CASSRGWGSNTEAFF.

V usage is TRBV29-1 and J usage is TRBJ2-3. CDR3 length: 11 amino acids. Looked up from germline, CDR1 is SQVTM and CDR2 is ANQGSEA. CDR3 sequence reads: CSVGPTDTQYF.

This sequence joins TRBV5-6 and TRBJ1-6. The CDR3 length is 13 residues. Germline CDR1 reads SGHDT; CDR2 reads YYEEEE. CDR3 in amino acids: CASSLNADSPLHF.

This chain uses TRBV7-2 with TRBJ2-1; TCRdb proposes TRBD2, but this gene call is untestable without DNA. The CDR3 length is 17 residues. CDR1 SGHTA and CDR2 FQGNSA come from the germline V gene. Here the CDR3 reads CASSSPASGFGDNEQFF.

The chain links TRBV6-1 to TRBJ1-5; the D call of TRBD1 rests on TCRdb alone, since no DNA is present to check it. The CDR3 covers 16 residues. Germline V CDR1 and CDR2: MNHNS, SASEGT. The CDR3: CASTPLHWTGDQPQHF.

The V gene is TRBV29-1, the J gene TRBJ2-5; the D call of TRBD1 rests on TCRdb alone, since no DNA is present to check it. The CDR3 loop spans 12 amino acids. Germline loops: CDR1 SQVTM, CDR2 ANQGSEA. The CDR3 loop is CSVWGPEETQYF.

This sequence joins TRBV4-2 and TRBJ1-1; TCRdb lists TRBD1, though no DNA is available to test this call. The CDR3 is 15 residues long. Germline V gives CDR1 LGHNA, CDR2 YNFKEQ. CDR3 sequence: CASSQGTGKANEAFF.

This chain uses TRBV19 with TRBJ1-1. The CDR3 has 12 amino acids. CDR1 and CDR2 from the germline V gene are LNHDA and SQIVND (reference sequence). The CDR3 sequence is CASSILGTEAFF. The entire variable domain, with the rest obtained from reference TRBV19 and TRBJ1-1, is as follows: DGGITQSPKYLFRKEGQNVTLSCEQNLNHDAMYWYRQDPGQGLRLIYYSQIVNDFQKGDIAEGYSVSREKKESFPLTVTSAQKNPTAFYLCASSILGTEAFFGQGTRLTVV.